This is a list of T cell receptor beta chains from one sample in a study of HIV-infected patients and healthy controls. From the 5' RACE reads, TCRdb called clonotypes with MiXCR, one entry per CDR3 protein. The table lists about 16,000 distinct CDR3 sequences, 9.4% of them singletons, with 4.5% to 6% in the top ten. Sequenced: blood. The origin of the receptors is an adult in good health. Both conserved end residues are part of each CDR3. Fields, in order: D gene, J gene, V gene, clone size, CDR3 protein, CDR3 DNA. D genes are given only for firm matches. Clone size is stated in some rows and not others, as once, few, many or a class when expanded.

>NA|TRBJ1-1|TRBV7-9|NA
CASSPRSGFTEAFF
TGTGCCAGCAGCCCGCGATCAGGGTTCACTGAAGCTTTCTTT
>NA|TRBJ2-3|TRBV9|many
CASSVQVTADTQYF
TGTGCCAGCAGCGTCCAGGTCACAGCAGATACGCAGTATTTT
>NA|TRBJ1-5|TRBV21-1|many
CASSAPVGEGLLQPQHF
TGTGCCAGCAGCGCTCCCGTGGGTGAGGGGCTTTTACAGCCCCAGCATTTT
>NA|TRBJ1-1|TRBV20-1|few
CSARVPGMNTEAFF
TGCAGTGCTAGAGTCCCAGGGATGAACACTGAAGCTTTCTTT
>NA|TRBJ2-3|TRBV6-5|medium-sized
CASSLRGWTDTQYF
TGTGCCAGCAGTCTCAGGGGATGGACAGATACGCAGTATTTT
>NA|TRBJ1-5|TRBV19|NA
CASSIAGRGNQPQHF
TGTGCCAGTAGTATAGCTGGCAGGGGCAATCAGCCCCAGCATTTT
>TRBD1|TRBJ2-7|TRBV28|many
CASTPSGQGREEQYF
TGTGCCAGCACCCCCTCGGGACAGGGGCGTGAGGAGCAGTACTTC
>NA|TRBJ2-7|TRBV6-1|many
CASSDGTYEQYF
TGTGCCAGCAGTGACGGAACCTACGAGCAGTACTTC
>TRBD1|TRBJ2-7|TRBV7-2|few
CASSDRAQGEQYF
TGTGCCAGCAGTGACAGGGCCCAAGGCGAGCAGTACTTC
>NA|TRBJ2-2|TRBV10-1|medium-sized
CASSPGYGELFF
TGCGCCAGCAGCCCAGGGTACGGGGAGCTGTTTTTT